Listed here are 10 T cell receptor beta chains from one sample, sequenced in a study of control samples from healthy donors and cancer patients. TCRdb's copy holds only in-frame clones and misses some; the assay was immunoSEQ multiplex PCR. The sample records fewer than 20,000 clones, around nine tenths being singletons. The sequenced sample consisted of PBMCs. The receptors here all came from a man aged 55 to 70 with head and neck cancer.

CDR3 DNA sequence: TGTGCCAGCAGCTCGGCCGTACGGAACACTGAAGCTTTCTTT. Protein sequence: CASSSAVRNTEAFF. This chain links TRBV7-9 with TRBJ1-1; D ambiguous. CDR3 size: 14 residues. Germline CDR1 and CDR2: SEHNR and FQNEAQ (reference sequence). The V end lost 4 bases, the J end lost 1 base, and 10 bases lay between the germline ends.

The V gene is TRBV9, the J gene TRBJ2-3, with D hard to call. Germline V CDR1 and CDR2: SGDLS, YYNGEE. V was cut by 0 bases and J by 0 bases, with 5 bases left in between. This CDR3 has 14 residues. As DNA, the CDR3 is TGTGCCAGCAGCGTAGATAGTAGCACAGATACGCAGTATTTT. The encoded protein is CASSVDSSTDTQYF. The variable domain in full, with the rest retrieved from reference TRBV9 and TRBJ2-3, is DSGVTQTPKHLITATGQRVTLRCSPRSGDLSVYWYQQSLDQGLQFLIQYYNGEERAKGNILERFSAQQFPDLHSELNLSSLELGDSALYFCASSVDSSTDTQYFGPGTRLTVL.

V and J are TRBV11-2 and TRBJ2-6, with 9 bases lining up with TRBD1. The V and J ends lost 8 bases and 2 bases, in that order; junction bases with no gene match: 7. The CDR3 has 16 amino acids. In germline, CDR1 is SGHAT, CDR2 FQNNGV. CDR3 coding DNA: TGTGCCAGCCATAGAAACAGGGGGCCTGGGGCCAACGTCCTGACTTTC. It codes for CASHRNRGPGANVLTF. The variable domain in full, with the rest retrieved from reference TRBV11-2 and TRBJ2-6, is EAGVAQSPRYKIIEKRQSVAFWCNPISGHATLYWYQQILGQGPKLLIQFQNNGVVDDSQLPKDRFSAERLKGVDSTLKIQPAKLEDSAVYLCASHRNRGPGANVLTFGAGSRLTVL.

The genes are TRBV11-2 and TRBJ2-3, with 11 nucleotides matching TRBD2. Germline values: CDR1 SGHAT, CDR2 FQNNGV. Trimming at V came to 1 base and at J to 2 bases, leaving 2 bases not matched to a gene. The length of the CDR3 is 16 residues. CDR3 loop: CASSLGLAGFTDTQYF. The CDR3, as DNA: TGTGCCAGCAGCTTAGGACTAGCGGGGTTCACAGATACGCAGTATTTT. Together with reference TRBV11-2 and TRBJ2-3, the CDR3 gives the full variable domain: EAGVAQSPRYKIIEKRQSVAFWCNPISGHATLYWYQQILGQGPKLLIQFQNNGVVDDSQLPKDRFSAERLKGVDSTLKIQPAKLEDSAVYLCASSLGLAGFTDTQYFGPGTRLTVL.

V gene TRBV7-8 combines with J gene TRBJ2-7; D may be TRBD1 (6 bases). Per the germline V gene, CDR1 is SGHVS and CDR2 is FQNEAQ. The CDR3 has 16 residues. Trimming took off 4 bases at V and 4 bases at J, with 20 bases between the two ends. The CDR3, as DNA: TGTGCCAGCAGCTCGGCTGGTTGGGGGCTAGGGTACGAGCAGTACTTC. It is translated as CASSSAGWGLGYEQYF.

The chain recombines TRBV5-1 with TRBJ2-1; D may be TRBD2 (5 bases). Looked up from germline, CDR1 is SGHRS and CDR2 is YFSETQ. The CDR3 is made up of 13 amino acids. Trimming shortened V by 2 bases and J by 10 bases, and 13 bases separated the two germline ends. The CDR3 DNA follows: TGCGCCAGCAGCTTATACAGCGGCAAGGAGCAGTTCTTC. This codes for CASSLYSGKEQFF.

V gene TRBV6-1 combines with J gene TRBJ2-2, with TRBD1 identical over 9 bases. V lost 0 bases, J lost 5 bases, and 7 bases stayed unmatched. CDR1 MNHNS and CDR2 SASEGT come from the germline V gene. The CDR3 runs 17 residues. Written as DNA, the CDR3 is TGTGCCAGCAGTGAAGCCTACAGGGGGCTGAGGACCGGGGAGCTGTTTTTT. This translates into CASSEAYRGLRTGELFF.

The CDR3 protein is CASSPGAPDTQYF. DNA for the CDR3: TGTGCCAGCTCACCAGGTGCCCCAGATACGCAGTATTTT. The gene calls are TRBV18 and TRBJ2-3; D is uncertain. From germline, CDR1 is KGHSH and CDR2 LQKENI. The V end lost 2 bases, the J end lost 4 bases, and 7 bases lay between the germline ends. This CDR3 has 13 amino acids.

The chain recombines TRBV7-9 with TRBJ1-1, with D possibly being TRBD1 (6 bases). The CDR3 is 12 residues long. Germline V gives CDR1 SEHNR, CDR2 FQNEAQ (reference sequence). V dropped 3 bases and J dropped 7 bases, with 9 bases sitting between them. CDR3 sequence: CASSLGGLEAFF. The DNA of the CDR3 is TGTGCCAGCAGCTTGGGGGGCCTTGAAGCTTTCTTT.

The rearrangement joins TRBV19 to TRBJ1-1; a possible D gene is TRBD1 (6 bases). With 4 bases removed from V and 0 bases from J, the gap between germline ends came to 18 bases. Germline CDR1 and CDR2: LNHDA and SQIVND (reference sequence). The CDR3 covers 17 residues. CDR3 residues: CASSTTTAGVLNTEAFF. The CDR3 coding sequence is TGTGCCAGTAGTACTACGACAGCAGGGGTACTGAACACTGAAGCTTTCTTT.